Given below is one T cell receptor beta chain in context. Its matching antigen is unknown. Germline assignment: CDR1 GTSNPN and CDR2 SVGIG (reference sequence). V was cut by 8 bases and J by 5 bases, with 12 bases left in between. The CDR3 length is 12 residues. The entry originates in a study of T cells in localized non-small cell lung cancer. General study findings and limits: Uninvolved adjacent lung had higher T cell clonality than tumor and all other tissues. Increased T cell density in blood showed an association with longer overall survival. Median detection of top 100 tumor clones in adjacent lung was 57 clones.

Sequenced by immunoSEQ multiplex PCR; TCRdb stores in-frame clones only, minus some. This table has tens of thousands of clones, 85% to 90% appearing once. Sequences were derived from peripheral blood, sampled before any cancer treatment. This receptor was identified in a woman between 35 and 75 years old with stage I lung adenocarcinoma. The chain is built from TRBV30 and TRBJ1-4; no clear D gene. CDR3 sequence reads: CARHPLNEKLFF. As DNA, the CDR3 is TGTGCCCGACACCCCCTGAATGAAAAACTGTTTTTT.